This T cell receptor (beta chain) was documented in a study of cytomegalovirus exposure and HLA in healthy donors. Germline CDR1 and CDR2: SGHTA and FQGTGA. The CDR3 spans 15 residues. V lost 6 bases and J lost 6; bases outside the gene matches: 6. Overall study findings and caveats: What a later analysis showed was that several of the most significant clusters appeared linked to common viral pathogens. In most subjects, TCR beta sequences reportedly gave accurate predictions of HLA-A and HLA-B alleles. TCR sequences were mostly rare, though some public TCRs occurred in many donors.

As concerns this clone: What it binds is not known.

The PCR ran on 60 Vbeta and 13 Jbeta primers. The protocol was immunoSEQ multiplex PCR, while the TCRdb copy is restricted to in-frame clones and leaves out a portion. The data show around 140,000 clones, 70% to 85% seen once. This chain connects TRBV7-3 to TRBJ1-5; 12 bases are a match to TRBD1. Source material: PBMCs. This receptor was obtained from an older woman in good health and CMV-seropositive. CDR3 sequence: CASRSGTGGSQPQHF. The CDR3 DNA reads TGTGCCAGCAGGTCCGGGACAGGGGGCAGTCAGCCCCAGCATTTT. Using reference TRBV7-3 and TRBJ1-5 for the parts outside the CDR3, the full variable domain is GAGVSQTPSNKVTEKGKYVELRCDPISGHTALYWYRQSLGQGPEFLIYFQGTGAADDSGLPNDRFFAVRPEGSVSTLKIQRTERGDSAVYLCASRSGTGGSQPQHFGDGTRLSIL.